The text below deals with one T cell receptor beta chain. Its antigen remains unidentified. V was pared by 7 bases and J by 12 bases, with 5 bases of the junction left unmatched. The length of the CDR3 is 11 residues. This specimen comes from a study of T cells in Graves' hyperthyroidism and ophthalmopathy. Study-level information: Peripheral blood collection took place at initial diagnosis, before any treatment. Study outcomes and limitations: A model of 13 V-J pairs discriminated ophthalmopathy from stable hyperthyroidism.

RNA transcripts provided the source from which TCR beta CDR3 regions were amplified. A set of HTBI primers served as the primers for a first-round RT-PCR of the TCR CDR3. TCRdb re-called the multiplex PCR reads through MiXCR, storing one row per CDR3 protein. Of 500,000 to 800,000 distinct CDR3 sequences listed, roughly 15% are singletons. Diagnoses used clinical symptoms, serum thyroxine and TRAb, thyroid ultrasound and orbital computed tomography. Extraction of PBMCs used under 13 ml of fresh peripheral blood. This receptor was obtained from a woman in her fifties or sixties with Graves' ophthalmopathy. The specimen sequenced was blood. The chain carries TRBV12-3 or TRBV12-4 and TRBJ2-1; the match to TRBD2 covers 8 bases. The CDR3 spells CASTESGRQFF. CDR3 DNA: TGTGCCAGCACTGAAAGCGGGAGGCAGTTCTTC.